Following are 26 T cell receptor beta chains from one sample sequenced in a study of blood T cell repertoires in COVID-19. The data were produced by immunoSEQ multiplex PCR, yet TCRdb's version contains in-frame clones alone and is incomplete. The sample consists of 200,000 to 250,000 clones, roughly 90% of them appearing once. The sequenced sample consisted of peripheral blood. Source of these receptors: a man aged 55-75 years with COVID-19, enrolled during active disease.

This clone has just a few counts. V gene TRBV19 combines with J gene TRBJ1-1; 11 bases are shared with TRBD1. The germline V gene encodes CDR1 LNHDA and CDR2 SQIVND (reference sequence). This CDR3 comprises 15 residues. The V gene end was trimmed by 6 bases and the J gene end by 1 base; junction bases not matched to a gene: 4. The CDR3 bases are TGTGCCAGTAGGATGGGACAGGGGGAGAACACTGAAGCTTTCTTT. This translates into CASRMGQGENTEAFF.

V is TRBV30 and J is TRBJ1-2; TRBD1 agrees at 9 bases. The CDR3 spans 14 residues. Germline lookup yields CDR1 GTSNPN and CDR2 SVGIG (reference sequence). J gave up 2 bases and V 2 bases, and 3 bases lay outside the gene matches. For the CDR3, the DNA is TGTGCCTGGAGTTCCGGGACAGGGAACTATGGCTACACCTTC. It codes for CAWSSGTGNYGYTF.

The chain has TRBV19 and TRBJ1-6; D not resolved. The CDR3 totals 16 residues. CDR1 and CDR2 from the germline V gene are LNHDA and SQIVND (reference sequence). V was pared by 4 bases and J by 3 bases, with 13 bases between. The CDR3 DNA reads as TGTGCCAGTAGTACGGCGGCAGCCGTCTATAATTCACCCCTCCACTTT. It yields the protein CASSTAAAVYNSPLHF. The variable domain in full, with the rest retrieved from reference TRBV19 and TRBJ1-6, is DGGITQSPKYLFRKEGQNVTLSCEQNLNHDAMYWYRQDPGQGLRLIYYSQIVNDFQKGDIAEGYSVSREKKESFPLTVTSAQKNPTAFYLCASSTAAAVYNSPLHFGNGTRLTVT.

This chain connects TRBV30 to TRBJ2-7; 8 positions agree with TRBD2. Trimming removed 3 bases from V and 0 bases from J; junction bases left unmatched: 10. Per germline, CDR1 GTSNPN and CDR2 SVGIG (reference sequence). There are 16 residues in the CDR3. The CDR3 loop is CAWSWGGGSISYEQYF. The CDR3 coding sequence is TGTGCCTGGAGCTGGGGCGGGGGGTCTATCTCCTACGAGCAGTACTTC.

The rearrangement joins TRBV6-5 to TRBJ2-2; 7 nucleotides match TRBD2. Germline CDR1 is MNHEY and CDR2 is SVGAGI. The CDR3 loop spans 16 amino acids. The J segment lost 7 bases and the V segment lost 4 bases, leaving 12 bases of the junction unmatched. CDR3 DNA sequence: TGTGCCAGCAGTTGGGGGAGGGGTACGAAAGGCGGGGAGCTGTTTTTT. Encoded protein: CASSWGRGTKGGELFF.

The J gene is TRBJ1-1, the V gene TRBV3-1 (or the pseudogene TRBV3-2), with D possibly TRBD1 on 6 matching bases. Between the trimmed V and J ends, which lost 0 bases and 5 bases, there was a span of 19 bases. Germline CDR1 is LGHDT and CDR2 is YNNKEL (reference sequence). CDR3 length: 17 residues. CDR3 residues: CASSQERRGDRGTEAFF. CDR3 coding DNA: TGTGCCAGCAGCCAAGAACGCAGGGGCGATCGAGGGACTGAAGCTTTCTTT.

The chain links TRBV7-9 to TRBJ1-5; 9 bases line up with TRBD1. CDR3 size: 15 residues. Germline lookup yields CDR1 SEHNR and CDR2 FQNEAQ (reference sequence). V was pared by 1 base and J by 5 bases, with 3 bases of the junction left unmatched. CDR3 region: CASSLGTGEDQPQHF. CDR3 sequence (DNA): TGTGCCAGCAGCTTAGGGACAGGGGAGGATCAGCCCCAGCATTTT.

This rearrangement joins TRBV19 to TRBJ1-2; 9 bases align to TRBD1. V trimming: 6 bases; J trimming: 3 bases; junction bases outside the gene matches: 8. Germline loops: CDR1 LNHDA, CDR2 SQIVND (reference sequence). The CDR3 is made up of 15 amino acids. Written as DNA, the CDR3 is TGTGCCAGTAGGGCGGGGGGACAGGGACACTATGGCTACACCTTC. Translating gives CASRAGGQGHYGYTF.

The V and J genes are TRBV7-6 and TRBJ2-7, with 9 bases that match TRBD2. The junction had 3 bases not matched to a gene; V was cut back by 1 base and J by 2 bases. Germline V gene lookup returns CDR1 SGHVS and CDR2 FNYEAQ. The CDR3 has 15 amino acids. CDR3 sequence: CASSLDSGRAYEQYF. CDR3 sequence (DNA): TGTGCCAGCAGCTTAGATAGCGGGAGAGCCTACGAGCAGTACTTC.

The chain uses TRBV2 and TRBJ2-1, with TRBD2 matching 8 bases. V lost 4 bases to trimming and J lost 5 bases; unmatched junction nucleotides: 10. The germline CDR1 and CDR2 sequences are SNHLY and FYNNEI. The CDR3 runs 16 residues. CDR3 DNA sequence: TGTGCCAGCAGTGTGAGTAGGGCGGGGGGAGACAATGAGCAGTTCTTC. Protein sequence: CASSVSRAGGDNEQFF.

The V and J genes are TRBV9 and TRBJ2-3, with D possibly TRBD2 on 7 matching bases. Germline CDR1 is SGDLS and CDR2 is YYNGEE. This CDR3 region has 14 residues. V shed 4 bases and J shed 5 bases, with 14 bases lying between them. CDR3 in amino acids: CASSLEGGQDTQYF. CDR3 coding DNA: TGTGCCAGCAGCCTGGAGGGGGGGCAAGATACGCAGTATTTT.

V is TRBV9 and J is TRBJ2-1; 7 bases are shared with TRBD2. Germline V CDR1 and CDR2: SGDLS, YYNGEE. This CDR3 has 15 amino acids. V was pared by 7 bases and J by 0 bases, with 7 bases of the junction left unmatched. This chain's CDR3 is CASGPRETSYNEQFF. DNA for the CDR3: TGTGCCAGCGGCCCGCGGGAGACCTCCTACAATGAGCAGTTCTTC.

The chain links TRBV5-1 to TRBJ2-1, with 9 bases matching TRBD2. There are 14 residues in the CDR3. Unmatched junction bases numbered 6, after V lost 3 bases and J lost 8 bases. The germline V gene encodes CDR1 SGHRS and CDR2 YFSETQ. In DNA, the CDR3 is TGCGCCAGCAGCTCCATAGCGGGGGCTGATGAGCAGTTCTTC. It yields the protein CASSSIAGADEQFF.

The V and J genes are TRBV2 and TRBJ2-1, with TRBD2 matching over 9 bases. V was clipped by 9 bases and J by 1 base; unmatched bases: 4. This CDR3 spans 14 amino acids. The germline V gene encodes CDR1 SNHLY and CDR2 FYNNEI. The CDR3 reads CASVTSGSYNEQFF. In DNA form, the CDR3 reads TGTGCCAGTGTGACTAGCGGATCCTACAATGAGCAGTTCTTC.

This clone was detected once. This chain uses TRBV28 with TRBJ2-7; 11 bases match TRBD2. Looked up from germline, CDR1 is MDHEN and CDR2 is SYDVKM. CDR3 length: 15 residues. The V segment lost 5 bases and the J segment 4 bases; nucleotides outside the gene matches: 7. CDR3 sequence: CASSRLAGGNYEQYF. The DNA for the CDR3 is TGTGCCAGCAGTCGGCTAGCGGGAGGAAATTACGAGCAGTACTTC.

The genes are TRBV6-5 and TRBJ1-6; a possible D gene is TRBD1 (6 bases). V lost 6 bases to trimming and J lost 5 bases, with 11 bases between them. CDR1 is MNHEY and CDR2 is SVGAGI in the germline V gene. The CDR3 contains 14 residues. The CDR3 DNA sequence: TGTGCCAGCAGCCCGGACAGCAATAATTCACCCCTCCACTTT. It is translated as CASSPDSNNSPLHF.

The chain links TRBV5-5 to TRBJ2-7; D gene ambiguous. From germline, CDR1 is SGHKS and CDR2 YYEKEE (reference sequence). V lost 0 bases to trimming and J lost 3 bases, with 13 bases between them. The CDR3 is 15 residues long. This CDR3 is CASSLVYSPYYEQYF. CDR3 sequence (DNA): TGTGCCAGCAGCTTGGTGTACAGCCCCTACTACGAGCAGTACTTC.

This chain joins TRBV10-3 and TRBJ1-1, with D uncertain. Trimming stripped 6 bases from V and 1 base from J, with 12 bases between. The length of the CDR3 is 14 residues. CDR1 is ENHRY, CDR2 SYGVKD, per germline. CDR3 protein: CAIRYHGGNTEAFF. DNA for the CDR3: TGTGCCATCAGATACCATGGAGGGAACACTGAAGCTTTCTTT.

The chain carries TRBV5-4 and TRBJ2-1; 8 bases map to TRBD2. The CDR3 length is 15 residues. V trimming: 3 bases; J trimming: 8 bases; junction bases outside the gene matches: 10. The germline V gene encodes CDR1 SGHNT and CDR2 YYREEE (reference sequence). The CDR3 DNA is TGTGCCAGCAGCTCCCGCGGGGGGAGTCTCTATGAGCAGTTCTTC. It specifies CASSSRGGSLYEQFF.

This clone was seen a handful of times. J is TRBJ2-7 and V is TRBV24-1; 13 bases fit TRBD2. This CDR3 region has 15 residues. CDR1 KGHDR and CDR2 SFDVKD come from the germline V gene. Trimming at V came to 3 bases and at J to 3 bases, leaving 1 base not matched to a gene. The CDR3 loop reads CATSDRTSGSYEQYF. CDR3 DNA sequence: TGTGCCACCAGTGATCGGACTAGCGGGAGCTACGAGCAGTACTTC.

This CDR3 reads CASRVTDNSPLHF. The DNA of the CDR3 is TGTGCCAGCAGAGTGACAGATAATTCACCCCTCCACTTT. The chain is built from TRBV25-1 and TRBJ1-6, with D possibly TRBD1 on 5 matching bases. This CDR3 is built from 13 residues. The ends were cut back, 6 bases at V and 5 bases at J, with 8 bases in the middle. Germline CDR1 is MGHDK and CDR2 is SYGVNS.

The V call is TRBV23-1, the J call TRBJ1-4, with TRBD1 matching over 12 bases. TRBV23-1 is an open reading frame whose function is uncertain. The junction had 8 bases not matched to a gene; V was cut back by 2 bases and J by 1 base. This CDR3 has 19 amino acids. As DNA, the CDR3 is TGCGCCAGCAGTCAACCCAAGGGGGACAGGGGGCAAACTAATGAAAAACTGTTTTTT. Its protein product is CASSQPKGDRGQTNEKLFF.

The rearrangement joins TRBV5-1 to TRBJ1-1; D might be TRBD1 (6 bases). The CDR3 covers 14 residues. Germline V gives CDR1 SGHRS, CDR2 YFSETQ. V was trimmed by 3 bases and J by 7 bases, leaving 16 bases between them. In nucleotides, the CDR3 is TGCGCCAGCAGCTGGGGGGGCACGGACGATGAAGCTTTCTTT. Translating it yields CASSWGGTDDEAFF.

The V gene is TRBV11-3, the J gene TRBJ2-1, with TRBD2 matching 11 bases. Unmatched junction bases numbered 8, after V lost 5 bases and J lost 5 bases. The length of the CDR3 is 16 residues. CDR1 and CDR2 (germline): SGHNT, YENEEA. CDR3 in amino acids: CASSPPTSGRNNEQFF. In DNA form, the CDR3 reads TGTGCCAGCAGCCCCCCTACTAGCGGGAGAAACAATGAGCAGTTCTTC. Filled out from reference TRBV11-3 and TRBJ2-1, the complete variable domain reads EAGVVQSPRYKIIEKKQPVAFWCNPISGHNTLYWYLQNLGQGPELLIRYENEEAVDDSQLPKDRFSAERLKGVDSTLKIQPAELGDSAVYLCASSPPTSGRNNEQFFGPGTRLTVL.

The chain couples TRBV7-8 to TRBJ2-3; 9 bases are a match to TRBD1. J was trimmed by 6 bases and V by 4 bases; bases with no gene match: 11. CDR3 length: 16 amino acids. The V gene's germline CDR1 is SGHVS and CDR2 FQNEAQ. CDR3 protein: CASSSRWDRAGDTQYF. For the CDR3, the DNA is TGTGCCAGCAGCTCACGTTGGGACAGGGCGGGGGATACGCAGTATTTT.

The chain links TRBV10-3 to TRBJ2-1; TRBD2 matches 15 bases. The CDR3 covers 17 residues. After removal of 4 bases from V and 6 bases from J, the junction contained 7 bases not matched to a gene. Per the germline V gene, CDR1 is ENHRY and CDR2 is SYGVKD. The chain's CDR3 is CAISVGTSGRTTNEQFF. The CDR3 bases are TGTGCCATCAGTGTTGGGACTAGCGGGAGGACGACCAATGAGCAGTTCTTC.